This is a list of T cell receptor beta chains from one sample in a study of breast tumors, draining lymph nodes, adjacent tissues. TCRdb reanalysed the multiplex PCR reads using MiXCR and keeps one entry per CDR3 protein. The sample records around 190,000 distinct CDR3 sequences, about 33% being singletons. Sequencing was performed on axillary lymph node tissue. Receptors were obtained from a female donor with breast cancer. Some clones in this sample may be carry-over from other donors' samples. CDR3s include the opening cysteine and the closing phenylalanine or tryptophan. A D gene is named only where the DNA matches it firmly. Clone sizes are given selectively: once, few, many, or a class where the clone is expanded.

TRBJ2-5	TRBV7-3	.	TRBD1	15	CASSPRDSSTETQYF	TGTGCCAGCAGCCCCCGGGACAGCAGCACAGAGACCCAGTACTTC
TRBJ2-7	TRBV7-9	many	.	14	CASSSSLVGYEQYF	TGTGCCAGCAGCTCCTCGCTAGTTGGTTACGAGCAGTACTTC
TRBJ2-2	TRBV6-1	.	.	16	CASSVSRNFRSGELFF	TGTGCCAGCAGTGTTTCGCGGAATTTTCGGTCCGGGGAGCTGTTTTTT
TRBJ2-6	TRBV7-8	.	.	14	CASSPRRGAPTEAF	TGTGCCAGCAGCCCTCGCCGGGGGGCGCCCACTGAAGCTTTC
TRBJ2-1	TRBV12-3/TRBV12-4	many	.	11	CASTLWDEQFF	TGTGCCAGCACCCTATGGGATGAGCAGTTCTTC
TRBJ2-2	TRBV24-1	many	TRBD1	17	CATSDGPGTGTTGELFF	TGTGCCACCAGTGATGGCCCCGGGACAGGGACCACCGGGGAGCTGTTTTTT
TRBJ2-2	TRBV7-4	.	TRBD2	14	CASSLGGGYGELFF	TGTGCCAGCAGCCTCGGGGGGGGATACGGGGAGCTGTTTTTT
TRBJ2-5	TRBV9	many	TRBD2	19	CASSVNQGSGRVLQETQYF	TGTGCCAGCAGCGTAAATCAAGGTAGCGGGAGAGTGCTCCAAGAGACCCAGTACTTC
TRBJ2-3	TRBV20-1	.	.	15	CSAEPGGTGTDTQYF	TGCAGTGCGGAACCAGGAGGGACTGGCACAGATACGCAGTATTTT
TRBJ1-2	TRBV27	many	.	15	CASSFLDRKNYGYTF	TGTGCCAGCAGTTTTCTAGACAGGAAAAACTATGGCTACACCTTC
TRBJ1-6	TRBV7-2	many	.	14	CASSIQGFNSPLHF	TGTGCCAGCAGCATACAGGGTTTTAATTCACCCCTCCACTTT
TRBJ2-2	TRBV29-1	few	.	14	CSVEGSTVLGELFF	TGCAGCGTTGAAGGCTCCACTGTCCTTGGTGAGCTGTTTTTT
TRBJ1-2	TRBV7-8	many	.	15	CASSLVSSAVYGYTF	TGTGCCAGCAGCTTAGTATCGTCGGCAGTCTATGGCTACACCTTC
TRBJ2-7	TRBV7-9	many	.	13	CASSGGTFYEQYF	TGTGCCAGCAGCGGCGGTACTTTCTACGAGCAGTACTTC
TRBJ2-7	TRBV6-6	.	.	15	CASTNRDFGGDERYF	TGTGCCAGCACAAACCGGGACTTCGGAGGCGACGAGCGGTACTTC
TRBJ1-1	TRBV10-3	few	.	13	CAISESTQGEAFF	TGTGCCATCAGTGAGTCGACTCAAGGTGAAGCTTTCTTT